The 27 T cell receptor beta chains given below trace back to one sample, sequenced in a study of OX40 agonist ivuxolimab in advanced cancers. This table comes from immunoSEQ multiplex PCR, and its TCRdb copy is limited to in-frame clones, with some not included. Of around 84,000 clones listed, about 90% are singletons. The sequencing used CD4+ or CD8+ T cells sorted from blood, collected in a trial of the OX40 agonist ivuxolimab. These receptors all come from an adult with an advanced solid tumor such as melanoma, head and neck, liver or kidney cancer.

This chain joins TRBV7-9 and TRBJ1-5, with a weak D call TRBD1 (5 bases). Deletions cut 5 bases from V and 5 bases from J, with 13 bases between. The CDR3 contains 14 residues. Germline V gene data show CDR1 as SEHNR and CDR2 as FQNEAQ (reference sequence). CDR3 residues: CASSAGTGDQPQHF. Here the CDR3 DNA reads TGTGCCAGCAGCGCCGGGACCGGGGATCAGCCCCAGCATTTT.

The V call is TRBV27, the J call TRBJ2-3, with TRBD2 matching over 10 bases. Trimming cost V 3 bases and J 5 bases; bases outside gene matches: 8. CDR1 and CDR2 (germline): MNHEY, SMNVEV (reference sequence). The CDR3 runs to 16 residues. The CDR3: CASSLYSGGKGDTQYF. Here the CDR3 DNA reads TGTGCCAGCAGTTTGTATAGCGGGGGGAAAGGAGATACGCAGTATTTT.

J is TRBJ2-7 and V is TRBV10-2, with D unresolved. This CDR3 is built from 8 residues. Between the trimmed V and J ends, which lost 9 bases and 7 bases, there was a span of 4 bases. From germline, CDR1 is WSHSY and CDR2 SAAADI. DNA of the CDR3: TGCGCCAGTGGGGAGCAGTACTTC. Encoded protein: CASGEQYF.

This clone appeared once. The chain uses TRBV5-4 and TRBJ2-7; D gene unclear. V was clipped by 0 bases and J by 2 bases, with 3 bases between them. CDR1 is SGHNT and CDR2 is YYREEE in the germline V gene (reference sequence). CDR3 length equals 12 residues. CDR3 DNA: TGTGCCAGCAGCTTGGGAGCCTACGAGCAGTACTTC. Translated: CASSLGAYEQYF.

The CDR3 reads CASREGGPYNEQFF. The CDR3 region has the DNA TGTGCCAGCAGAGAGGGGGGGCCCTACAATGAGCAGTTCTTC. The chain recombines TRBV27 with TRBJ2-1; D possibly corresponds to TRBD2 (7 bases). The V gene lost 6 bases and the J gene lost 2 bases, with 11 bases spanning the gap. The CDR3 runs to 14 residues. Germline CDR1 reads MNHEY; CDR2 reads SMNVEV (reference sequence).

The rearrangement joins TRBV4-2 to TRBJ1-2; 9 positions match TRBD1. J gave up 3 bases and V 1 base, and 3 bases lay outside the gene matches. This CDR3 comprises 15 residues. Per germline, CDR1 LGHNA and CDR2 YNFKEQ. The CDR3 is CASSQAGQGDYGYTF. CDR3 coding DNA: TGTGCCAGCAGCCAAGCGGGACAGGGCGACTATGGCTACACCTTC.

V usage is TRBV5-4 and J usage is TRBJ1-1; a weak D match, TRBD1 (5 bases). Germline CDR1 reads SGHNT; CDR2 reads YYREEE (reference sequence). The length of the CDR3 is 12 residues. CDR3 sequence reads: CAYFLGHTEAFF. The CDR3 nucleotides read TGTGCGTATTTCTTGGGGCACACTGAAGCTTTCTTT.

V usage is TRBV29-1 and J usage is TRBJ2-5; perhaps TRBD1 as D (7 bases). Germline assignment: CDR1 SQVTM and CDR2 ANQGSEA. The CDR3 has 13 amino acids. Trimming pared 6 bases from V and 9 bases from J, leaving 20 bases between. CDR3 DNA sequence: TGCAGCGTCCCCCTTCTGGCAGGGGGGCCCCAGTACTTC. As protein: CSVPLLAGGPQYF.

CDR3 DNA: TGTGCCAGCAGCCCCAAGGAGCATCCCGGGGAGCTGTTTTTT. Its protein product is CASSPKEHPGELFF. V is TRBV7-9 and J is TRBJ2-2; D is unresolved. CDR3 size: 14 residues. Germline CDR1 and CDR2: SEHNR and FQNEAQ (reference sequence). V was pared by 5 bases and J by 6 bases, with 13 bases between.

The V gene is TRBV2, the J gene TRBJ2-7, with D hard to call. Trimming cost V 7 bases and J 2 bases, with 9 bases left between them. CDR1 SNHLY and CDR2 FYNNEI come from the germline V gene. The CDR3 has 12 residues. This CDR3 reads CASTISAYEQYF. CDR3 in DNA: TGTGCCAGCACGATCAGTGCCTACGAGCAGTACTTC.

The gene calls are TRBV7-9 and TRBJ1-4; 7 bases align to TRBD1. Germline-derived CDR1 and CDR2 are SEHNR and FQNEAQ (reference sequence). The CDR3 spans 14 residues. J was trimmed by 6 bases and V by 4 bases; bases with no gene match: 5. CDR3 nucleotides: TGTGCCAGCAGCTCGGGACAGCCCGATGAAAAACTGTTTTTT. Translating gives CASSSGQPDEKLFF.

The chain combines TRBV7-9 with TRBJ2-1; D is perhaps TRBD2 (5 bases). The CDR3 consists of 13 residues. V was cut by 1 base and J by 8 bases, with 9 bases left in between. CDR1 is SEHNR, CDR2 FQNEAQ, per germline (reference sequence). The CDR3 protein is CASSLGLIDEQFF. The CDR3 coding sequence is TGTGCCAGCAGCTTAGGACTAATCGATGAGCAGTTCTTC.

The rearrangement uses TRBV4-1 and TRBJ2-1, with D unclear. The CDR3 extends over 12 amino acids. The germline V and J ends were trimmed by 1 base and 15 bases, with 13 bases remaining between them. Germline V lookup: CDR1 MGHRA, CDR2 YSYEKL. Written as DNA, the CDR3 is TGCGCCAGCAGCCAAGGAGGTCTCATACCGTTCTTC. Protein sequence: CASSQGGLIPFF.

This chain connects TRBV7-8 to TRBJ2-4; a weak D match, TRBD1 (6 bases). Germline lookup yields CDR1 SGHVS and CDR2 FQNEAQ. CDR3 length: 14 amino acids. V was shortened by 4 bases and J by 8 bases, with 15 bases between the two germline ends. CDR3 coding DNA: TGTGCCAGCAGCTATGGGGGCTTGATGGACATTCAGTACTTC. Its protein product is CASSYGGLMDIQYF.

The CDR3 coding sequence is TGCGCCAGCAGTACCTCGCAGGGAACGCGAAGGCATGGCTACACCTTC. Its protein is CASSTSQGTRRHGYTF. V is TRBV10-2 and J is TRBJ1-2, with D perhaps TRBD1 (5 bases). The germline gives CDR1 WSHSY, CDR2 SAAADI. V lost 5 bases and J lost 6, with 22 bases in between. There are 16 residues in the CDR3.

By its share, this clone is medium-sized. Other DNA sequences in the same sample also yield this CDR3. The gene calls are TRBV6-4 and TRBJ2-3, with 11 bases matching TRBD2. The V gene's germline CDR1 is MRHNA and CDR2 SNTAGT. Trimming took 3 bases from V and 4 from J; bases not matched to a gene: 0. The CDR3 loop spans 14 amino acids. The chain's CDR3 is CASSDSGGADTQYF. CDR3 DNA: TGTGCCAGCAGTGATAGCGGGGGGGCAGATACGCAGTATTTT.

The gene calls are TRBV5-4 and TRBJ2-1; no firm D call. Trimming removed 0 bases from V and 3 bases from J, with 7 bases in between. Germline V CDR1 and CDR2: SGHNT, YYREEE (reference sequence). This CDR3 contains 14 residues. DNA of the CDR3: TGTGCCAGCAGCTTGGATTTGCGCTACAATGAGCAGTTCTTC. It yields the protein CASSLDLRYNEQFF.

The V gene is TRBV4-2, the J gene TRBJ2-7, with 9 bases matching TRBD1. The CDR3 is 16 residues long. V shed 0 bases, J shed 1 base, and the junction held 4 bases outside the gene matches. Germline V gene sequence: CDR1 LGHNA, CDR2 YNFKEQ. The CDR3 DNA is TGTGCCAGCAGCCAAGATAAAGGGACAGGGTCCTACGAGCAGTACTTC. Protein sequence: CASSQDKGTGSYEQYF.

This clone was seen just once. The chain joins TRBV27 to TRBJ2-2; D ambiguous. The germline gives CDR1 MNHEY, CDR2 SMNVEV (reference sequence). Trimming removed 7 bases from V and 6 bases from J, with 15 bases in between. The CDR3 runs to 14 residues. CDR3 DNA: TGTGCCAGCACTTCCAGCATGGCAGCCGGGGAGCTGTTTTTT. It yields the protein CASTSSMAAGELFF.

The rearrangement uses TRBV7-6 and TRBJ2-1; no firm D call. Germline-derived CDR1 and CDR2 are SGHVS and FNYEAQ. The ends were cut back, 2 bases at V and 3 bases at J, with 11 bases in the middle. This CDR3 contains 15 residues. The CDR3 DNA is TGTGCCAGCAGCTTATGGTCGGGTCTCTACAATGAGCAGTTCTTC. As protein: CASSLWSGLYNEQFF.

This chain links TRBV9 with TRBJ1-5; no reliable D call. Germline CDR1 SGDLS, CDR2 YYNGEE. V gave up 2 bases and J gave up 0 bases, with 9 bases separating them. CDR3 length: 15 residues. The CDR3 nucleotides read TGTGCCAGCAGCGTTGGCGGGATTAGCAATCAGCCCCAGCATTTT. This codes for CASSVGGISNQPQHF.

This rearrangement joins TRBV11-3 to TRBJ2-7; 9 bases line up with TRBD1. From germline, CDR1 is SGHNT and CDR2 YENEEA. V shed 4 bases and J 4 bases; nucleotides not matched to a gene: 8. This CDR3 is built from 15 residues. This chain's CDR3 is CASSSPGTGIYEQYF. Here the CDR3 DNA reads TGTGCCAGCAGCTCGCCCGGGACAGGGATTTACGAGCAGTACTTC.

V gene TRBV5-4 combines with J gene TRBJ2-7, with 7 bases matching TRBD2. Germline V gene data show CDR1 as SGHNT and CDR2 as YYREEE (reference sequence). The CDR3 extends over 15 amino acids. J lost 0 bases, V lost 2 bases, and 5 bases had no gene match. The CDR3 region has the DNA TGTGCCAGCAGCTTTGGACTAGGAGGCTCCTACGAGCAGTACTTC. Translated: CASSFGLGGSYEQYF. The whole variable domain, filled in from reference TRBV5-4 and TRBJ2-7, reads ETGVTQSPTHLIKTRGQQVTLRCSSQSGHNTVSWYQQALGQGPQFIFQYYREEENGRGNFPPRFSGLQFPNYSSELNVNALELDDSALYLCASSFGLGGSYEQYFGPGTRLTVT.

V gene TRBV27 combines with J gene TRBJ1-5; 11 nucleotides align to TRBD1. CDR1 is MNHEY, CDR2 SMNVEV, per germline (reference sequence). The trim removed 8 bases at V and 6 bases at J, leaving 9 bases unmatched. The CDR3 is 15 amino acids. The CDR3: CASGFGTGGRQPQHF. CDR3 nucleotide sequence: TGTGCCAGCGGATTCGGGACAGGGGGTCGTCAGCCCCAGCATTTT.

J is TRBJ2-7 and V is TRBV6-5, with TRBD1 as a possible D gene (6 bases). Trimming pared 0 bases from V and 7 bases from J, leaving 13 bases between. CDR1 is MNHEY and CDR2 is SVGAGI in the germline V gene. The CDR3 is 14 amino acids. The CDR3 region is CASSYSAGAEEQYF. Written as DNA, the CDR3 is TGTGCCAGCAGTTACTCGGCAGGGGCGGAGGAGCAGTACTTC.

The sample holds a few counts of this clone. The V gene is TRBV19, the J gene TRBJ1-4, with 9 bases identical to TRBD1. CDR1 is LNHDA, CDR2 SQIVND, per germline (reference sequence). This CDR3 is built from 16 residues. J lost 11 bases, V lost 5 bases, and 15 bases had no gene match. The CDR3 coding sequence is TGTGCCAGTAGTGGGGACAGGGTCACCCCGAGGTCGAAACTGTTTTTT. It specifies CASSGDRVTPRSKLFF.

The chain couples TRBV7-6 to TRBJ1-3; maybe TRBD1 (5 bases). Germline CDR1 reads SGHVS; CDR2 reads FNYEAQ. Trimming shortened V by 5 bases and J by 0 bases, and 11 bases separated the two germline ends. The CDR3 covers 15 residues. CDR3 sequence (DNA): TGTGCCAGCAGCCCTCAGGGCCCCTCTGGAAACACCATATATTTT. Amino acids: CASSPQGPSGNTIYF.